The next 11 T cell receptor beta chains were all read from a single sample in a study of blood T cell repertoires in COVID-19. Assay used: immunoSEQ multiplex PCR; TCRdb lists only in-frame clones, some missing. The sample has about 300,000 clones, about 89% seen once; the top ten hold under 8%. The specimen was peripheral blood. The receptors shown here come from a young man who had recovered from COVID-19.

The table lists this clone with a count of one. This chain links TRBV5-1 with TRBJ1-2; the D gene is possibly TRBD1 (5 bases). The CDR3 length is 15 residues. With 2 bases removed from V and 2 bases from J, the gap between germline ends came to 13 bases. The germline gives CDR1 SGHRS, CDR2 YFSETQ. The CDR3 here is CASSFSGSENYGYTF. The CDR3 DNA follows: TGCGCCAGCAGCTTCTCAGGGTCAGAAAACTATGGCTACACCTTC.

This clone was observed a handful of times. The V and J genes are TRBV3-1 (or the pseudogene TRBV3-2) and TRBJ1-6, with a weak D call TRBD1 (6 bases). Germline values: CDR1 LGHDT, CDR2 YNNKEL (reference sequence). The CDR3 is 19 residues long. Trimming removed 1 base from V and 2 bases from J, with 18 bases in between. CDR3 in amino acids: CASSQVSGQLSPYNSPLHF. As DNA, the CDR3 is TGTGCCAGCAGCCAAGTTTCAGGACAGCTGAGCCCCTATAATTCACCCCTCCACTTT.

The chain is built from TRBV19 and TRBJ2-2, with 11 bases that match TRBD1. This CDR3 contains 16 residues. Germline V lookup: CDR1 LNHDA, CDR2 SQIVND (reference sequence). J gave up 4 bases and V 7 bases, and 8 bases lay outside the gene matches. The CDR3 DNA reads TGTGCCAGTACTAAATGGACAGGGGGCCTCACCGGGGAGCTGTTTTTT. Protein: CASTKWTGGLTGELFF.

The gene calls are TRBV7-9 and TRBJ1-1; TRBD1 might be the D (6 bases). V was clipped by 3 bases and J by 12 bases, with 11 bases between them. The CDR3 consists of 11 residues. The germline CDR1 and CDR2 sequences are SEHNR and FQNEAQ (reference sequence). This CDR3 reads CASSFGTRSFF. CDR3 sequence (DNA): TGTGCCAGCAGCTTCGGGACACGTTCTTTCTTT.

The chain combines TRBV5-4 with TRBJ2-5, with 7 bases aligning to TRBD1. There are 13 residues in the CDR3. Germline assignment: CDR1 SGHNT and CDR2 YYREEE (reference sequence). The V and J ends lost 5 bases and 4 bases, in that order; junction bases with no gene match: 5. CDR3 DNA sequence: TGTGCCAGCAGTTTAAACAGGGGAGAGACCCAGTACTTC. Its translation: CASSLNRGETQYF.

On this clone: This sample includes further DNA sequences coding for the same CDR3. The chain is built from TRBV4-3 and TRBJ2-5; D might be TRBD2 (7 bases). Germline CDR1 LGHNA, CDR2 YSLEER. Trimming stripped 1 base from V and 4 bases from J, with 13 bases between. This CDR3 comprises 15 residues. CDR3 in amino acids: CASSQGGGAGETQYF. CDR3 bases: TGCGCCAGCAGCCAAGGAGGGGGGGCGGGAGAGACCCAGTACTTC.

The chain combines TRBV7-8 with TRBJ1-4, with a possible D match to TRBD1 (6 bases). Germline-derived CDR1 and CDR2 are SGHVS and FQNEAQ. The CDR3 length is 20 residues. V lost 2 bases and J 2 bases, leaving 24 bases between the germline ends. Here the CDR3 DNA reads TGTGCCAGCAGCTTACCGGCCGCACAGGGCCAACAAGATACTAATGAAAAACTGTTTTTT. Its protein is CASSLPAAQGQQDTNEKLFF.

This sequence joins TRBV13 and TRBJ2-7; 9 bases are a match to TRBD1. The CDR3 covers 15 residues. CDR1 is PRHDT and CDR2 is FYEKMQ in the germline V gene (reference sequence). The V and J ends lost 3 bases and 12 bases, in that order; junction bases with no gene match: 15. The CDR3 protein is CASSLAGTGRFNTYF. The DNA for the CDR3 is TGTGCCAGCAGCTTGGCCGGGACAGGGCGATTCAATACGTACTTC.

The chain links TRBV27 to TRBJ1-6; D not certain. The length of the CDR3 is 13 residues. CDR1 and CDR2 (germline): MNHEY, SMNVEV (reference sequence). Trimming left V 8 bases short and J 14 bases short, with 19 bases between. The CDR3: CASPRQLGRALHF. In nucleotides, the CDR3 is TGTGCCAGCCCCCGGCAGCTTGGGAGGGCCCTCCACTTT.

The rearrangement joins TRBV15 to TRBJ2-1; 10 bases fit TRBD2. Germline CDR1 is LNHNV and CDR2 is YYDKDF (reference sequence). This CDR3 contains 20 residues. The V segment lost 3 bases and the J segment 0 bases; nucleotides outside the gene matches: 14. CDR3 amino acids: CATSRGVGLAELSSYNEQFF. CDR3 coding DNA: TGTGCCACCAGCAGGGGGGTAGGACTAGCGGAGTTGAGCTCCTACAATGAGCAGTTCTTC.

The CDR3 DNA sequence: TGTGCCAGCAGGATAGGGACAGGGAAACAGCCCCAGCATTTT. Protein: CASRIGTGKQPQHF. The chain carries TRBV6-5 and TRBJ1-5; 9 bases line up with TRBD1. In germline, CDR1 is MNHEY, CDR2 SVGAGI. Trimming cost V 6 bases and J 7 bases; bases outside gene matches: 7. This CDR3 has 14 amino acids.